This T cell receptor beta chain came from a study of control samples from healthy donors and cancer patients. This clone has a handful of counts. CDR1 SEHNR and CDR2 FQNEAQ come from the germline V gene (reference sequence). CDR3 length: 16 residues. Trimming at V came to 5 bases and at J to 7 bases, leaving 10 bases not matched to a gene. Using immunoSEQ multiplex PCR, the repertoire was profiled, and TCRdb retains in-frame clones only, with some absent. The sample includes 170,000 or so clones, around 90% seen only once; the top ten take roughly 1.5%. The receptor's source is a young man in good health. This chain joins TRBV7-9 and TRBJ2-4, with 11 bases matching TRBD2. Sample: blood. CDR3 protein: CASSPRLAGRGNIQYF. CDR3 DNA sequence: TGTGCCAGCAGCCCTCGACTAGCGGGGAGGGGGAACATTCAGTACTTC.